Following are 8 T cell receptor beta chains from one sample sequenced in a study of T cell repertoires in aging, cancer and after chemotherapy. TCR beta rearrangements were amplified from peripheral blood genomic DNA. TRB rearrangements spanning V, D and J were amplified using mixed TRB-A/B primers. One entry per CDR3 protein results from TCRdb running MiXCR on the multiplex PCR reads. The sample lists around 7,700 distinct CDR3 sequences, 50% to 55% occurring once. The specimen was blood. These receptors originate from a human donor with a solid tumor.

The CDR3 DNA sequence: TGTGCCAGCAGTCCCCCCGGGACTAGTGGGGAGACCCAGTACTTC. Its translation: CASSPPGTSGETQYF. The J gene is TRBJ2-5, the V gene TRBV27, with 8 bases aligning to TRBD2. The germline CDR1 and CDR2 sequences are MNHEY and SMNVEV (reference sequence). This CDR3 spans 15 amino acids. V shed 5 bases and J 5 bases; nucleotides not matched to a gene: 10.

The chain combines TRBV30 with TRBJ2-7; TRBD2 agrees at 10 bases. Germline V gene sequence: CDR1 GTSNPN, CDR2 SVGIG (reference sequence). CDR3 length: 15 residues. Germline trimming cut 0 bases from V and 2 bases from J; bases unmatched to any gene: 4. CDR3 coding DNA: TGTGCCTGGAGTGTAGGACTAGCGGAGACCTACGAGCAGTACTTC. This translates into CAWSVGLAETYEQYF.

The chain links TRBV5-4 to TRBJ2-7; TRBD2 agrees at 12 bases. The CDR3 runs to 17 residues. Germline lookup yields CDR1 SGHNT and CDR2 YYREEE (reference sequence). V dropped 4 bases and J dropped 0; count of bases not matched to a gene: 8. CDR3 in amino acids: CASSPATSGSNSYEQYF. CDR3 sequence (DNA): TGTGCCAGCAGCCCGGCGACTAGCGGGAGTAACTCCTACGAGCAGTACTTC.

The chain carries TRBV19 and TRBJ2-5, with 9 positions matching TRBD2. Germline V gene lookup returns CDR1 LNHDA and CDR2 SQIVND (reference sequence). The V and J ends lost 5 bases and 6 bases, in that order; junction bases with no gene match: 4. This CDR3 is built from 13 residues. CDR3 in amino acids: CASSSSGRKTQYF. The CDR3 region has the DNA TGTGCCAGTAGTTCCAGCGGGAGGAAGACCCAGTACTTC. Together with reference TRBV19 and TRBJ2-5, the CDR3 gives the full variable domain: DGGITQSPKYLFRKEGQNVTLSCEQNLNHDAMYWYRQDPGQGLRLIYYSQIVNDFQKGDIAEGYSVSREKKESFPLTVTSAQKNPTAFYLCASSSSGRKTQYFGPGTRLLVL.

V gene TRBV6-1 combines with J gene TRBJ1-1; no firm D call. Germline V lookup: CDR1 MNHNS, CDR2 SASEGT. V lost 6 bases and J lost 0, with 17 bases in between. The CDR3 runs to 16 residues. The CDR3 protein is CASSLNPDTLNTEAFF. In DNA form, the CDR3 reads TGTGCCAGCAGCCTGAATCCTGATACCTTGAACACTGAAGCTTTCTTT.

The rearrangement links TRBV6-2 or TRBV6-3 to TRBJ1-5; D might be TRBD1 (5 bases). The CDR3 contains 15 residues. Germline V gives CDR1 MNHEY, CDR2 SVGEGT. With 6 bases removed from V and 1 base from J, the gap between germline ends came to 13 bases. The CDR3 nucleotides read TGTGCCAGCAGCCACGGGGGGACGAGCAATCAGCCCCAGCATTTT. It is translated as CASSHGGTSNQPQHF.

This clonotype has just a few counts. The chain carries TRBV20-1 and TRBJ1-6; possibly TRBD1 for D (5 bases). This CDR3 has 14 amino acids. Germline CDR1 is DFQATT and CDR2 is SNEGSKA (reference sequence). Trimming took 4 bases from V and 10 from J, leaving 17 bases between them. In DNA, the CDR3 is TGCAGTGCTAACGGGGTTGAAGGGGAATCACCCCTCCACTTT. This gives the protein CSANGVEGESPLHF.

The chain employs TRBV7-2 and TRBJ1-1, with D hard to call. Per germline, CDR1 SGHTA and CDR2 FQGNSA. Trimming left V 1 base short and J 4 bases short, with 10 bases between. The length of the CDR3 is 14 residues. In nucleotides, the CDR3 is TGTGCCAGCAGCTTAGACCCGGGTGCCACTGAAGCTTTCTTT. It specifies CASSLDPGATEAFF.